This T cell receptor (beta chain) emerged from a study of CD4 T cells in relation to SARS-CoV-2 and coronaviruses. At the level of the study: The HLA restriction of the shared crossreactive spike epitopes was mapped. General study points: According to naive versus memory sequencing, detected responses are memory recall, not newly primed. About 65% of donors had memory CD4+ clonotypes crossrecognizing SARS-CoV-2 and common cold coronavirus spike.

CD4+ T cells from unexposed donors were obtained before the COVID-19 pandemic (2011-2018). Concerning this clone itself: Antigen unknown.

Germline CDR1 SGHRS, CDR2 YFSETQ. This CDR3 has 15 residues. Trimming removed 2 bases from V and 5 bases from J; junction bases left unmatched: 9. Profiled with immunoSEQ multiplex PCR; TCRdb holds only in-frame clones, not every one. The data show under 70,000 clones, roughly 89% seen once. The chain uses TRBV5-1 and TRBJ2-5; 7 bases are a match to TRBD2. The sample consisted of memory CD4+ T cells from PBMCs. This receptor was identified in a human donor in good health. CDR3 loop: CASSLGSGVRETQYF. CDR3 nucleotide sequence: TGCGCCAGCAGCTTAGGAAGCGGGGTTAGGGAGACCCAGTACTTC.